The source of this TCR beta chain is a study of regulatory T cells in long-lasting Graves disease. Both iRepertoire HTBI primers and Arm-PCR of CDR3 regions were used to build the TCR beta libraries. Study processing details: The identification of 62 TRBV and approximately 15 TRBJ segments was made across samples. MiXCR was run by TCRdb on the multiplex PCR reads, yielding one entry per CDR3 protein. The V and J calls come from TCRdb's annotation, not from the publication. The sample holds hundreds of thousands of distinct CDR3 sequences, roughly 15% seen once. Time point in this sample: newly diagnosed GD, antithyroid drugs for less than 3 months. PBMC RNA served as the TCR library source. Ten or more counts support this clonotype. V trimming: 5 bases; J trimming: 5 bases; junction bases outside the gene matches: 8. This CDR3 region has 15 residues. Germline CDR1 and CDR2: KGHDR and SFDVKD. These data were also filed under a second study, of T cells in Graves' hyperthyroidism and ophthalmopathy. That work adds: Hyperthyroidism was newly diagnosed in patients aged 18 to 65 (duration under 2 months). Among clonotypes expanded in thyroid above 0.001, most were also found in blood.

This clonotype originated in a woman in her twenties or thirties with Graves disease. J is TRBJ2-5 and V is TRBV24-1, with 9 bases matching TRBD2. Sequencing was performed on peripheral blood mononuclear cells (PBMCs), taken at new diagnosis, from a patient treated with antithyroid drugs. CDR3 coding DNA: TGTGCCACCAGTGGATCGAGCGGGAGGATTGAGACCCAGTACTTC. This encodes CATSGSSGRIETQYF.